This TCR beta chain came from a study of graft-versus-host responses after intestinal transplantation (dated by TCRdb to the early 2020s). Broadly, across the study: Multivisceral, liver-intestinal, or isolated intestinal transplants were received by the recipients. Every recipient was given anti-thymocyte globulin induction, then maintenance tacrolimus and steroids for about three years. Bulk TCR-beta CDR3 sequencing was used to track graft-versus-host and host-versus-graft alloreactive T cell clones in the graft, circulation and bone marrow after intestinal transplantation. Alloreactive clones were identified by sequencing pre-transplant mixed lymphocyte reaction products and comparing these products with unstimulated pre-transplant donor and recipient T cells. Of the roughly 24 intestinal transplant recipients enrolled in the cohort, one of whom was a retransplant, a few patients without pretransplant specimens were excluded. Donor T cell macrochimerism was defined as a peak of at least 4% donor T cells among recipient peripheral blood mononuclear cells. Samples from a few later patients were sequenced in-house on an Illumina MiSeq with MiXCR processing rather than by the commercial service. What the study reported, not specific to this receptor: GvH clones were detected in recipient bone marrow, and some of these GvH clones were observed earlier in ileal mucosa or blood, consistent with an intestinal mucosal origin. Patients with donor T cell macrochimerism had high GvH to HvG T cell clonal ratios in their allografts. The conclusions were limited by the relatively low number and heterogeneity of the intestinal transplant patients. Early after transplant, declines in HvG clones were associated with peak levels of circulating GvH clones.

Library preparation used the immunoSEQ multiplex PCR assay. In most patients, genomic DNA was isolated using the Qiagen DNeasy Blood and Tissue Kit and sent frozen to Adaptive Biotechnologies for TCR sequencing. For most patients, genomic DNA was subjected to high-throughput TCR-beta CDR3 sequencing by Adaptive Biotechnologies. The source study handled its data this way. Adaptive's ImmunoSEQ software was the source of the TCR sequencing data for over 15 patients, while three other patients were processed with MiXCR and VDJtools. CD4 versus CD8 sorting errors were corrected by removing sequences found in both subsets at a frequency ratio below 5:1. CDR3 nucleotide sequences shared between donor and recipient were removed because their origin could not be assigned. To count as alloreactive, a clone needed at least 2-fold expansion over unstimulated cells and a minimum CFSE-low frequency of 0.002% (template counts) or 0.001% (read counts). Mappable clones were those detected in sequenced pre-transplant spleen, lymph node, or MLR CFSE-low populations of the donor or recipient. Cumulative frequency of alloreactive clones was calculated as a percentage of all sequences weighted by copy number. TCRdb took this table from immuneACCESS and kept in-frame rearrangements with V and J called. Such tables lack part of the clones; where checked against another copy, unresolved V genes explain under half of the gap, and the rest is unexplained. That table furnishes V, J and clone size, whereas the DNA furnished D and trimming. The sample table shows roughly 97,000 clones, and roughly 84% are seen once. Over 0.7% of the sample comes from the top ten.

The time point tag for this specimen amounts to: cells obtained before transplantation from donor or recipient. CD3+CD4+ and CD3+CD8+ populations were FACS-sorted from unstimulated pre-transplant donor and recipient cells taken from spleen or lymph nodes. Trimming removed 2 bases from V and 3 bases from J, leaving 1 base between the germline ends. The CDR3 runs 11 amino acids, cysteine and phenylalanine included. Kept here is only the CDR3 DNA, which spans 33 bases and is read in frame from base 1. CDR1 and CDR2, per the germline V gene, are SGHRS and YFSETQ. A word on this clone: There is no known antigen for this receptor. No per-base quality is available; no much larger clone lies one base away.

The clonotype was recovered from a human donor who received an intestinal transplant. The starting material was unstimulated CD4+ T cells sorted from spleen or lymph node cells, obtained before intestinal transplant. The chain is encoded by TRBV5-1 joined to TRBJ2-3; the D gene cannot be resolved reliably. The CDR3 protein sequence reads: CASSLTDTQYF. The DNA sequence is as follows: TGCGCCAGCAGCTTAACAGATACGCAGTATTTT.